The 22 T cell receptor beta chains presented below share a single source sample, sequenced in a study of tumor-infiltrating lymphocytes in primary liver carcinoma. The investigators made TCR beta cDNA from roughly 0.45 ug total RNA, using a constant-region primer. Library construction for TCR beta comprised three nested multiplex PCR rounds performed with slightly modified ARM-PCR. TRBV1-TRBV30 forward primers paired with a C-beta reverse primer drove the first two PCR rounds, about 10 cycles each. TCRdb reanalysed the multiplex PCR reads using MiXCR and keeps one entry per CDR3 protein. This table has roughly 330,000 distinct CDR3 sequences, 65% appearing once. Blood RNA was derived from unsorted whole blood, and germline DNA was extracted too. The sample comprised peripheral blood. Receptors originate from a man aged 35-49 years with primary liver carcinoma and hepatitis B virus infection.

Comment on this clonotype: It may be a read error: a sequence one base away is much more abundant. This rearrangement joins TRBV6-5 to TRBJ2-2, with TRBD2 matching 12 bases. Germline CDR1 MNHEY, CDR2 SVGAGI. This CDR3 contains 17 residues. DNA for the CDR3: TGTGCCAGCAGTTACTCTACTAGCGGGAGGCACACCAGGGAGCTGTTTTTT. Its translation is CASSYSTSGRHTRELFF.

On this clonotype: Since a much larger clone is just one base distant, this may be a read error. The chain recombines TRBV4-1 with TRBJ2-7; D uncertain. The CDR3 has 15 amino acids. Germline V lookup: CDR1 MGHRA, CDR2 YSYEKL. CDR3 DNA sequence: TGCGCCAGCACCCAAGATGAGCAGGAGAACCCCGAGCAGTACTTC. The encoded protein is CASTQDEQENPEQYF.

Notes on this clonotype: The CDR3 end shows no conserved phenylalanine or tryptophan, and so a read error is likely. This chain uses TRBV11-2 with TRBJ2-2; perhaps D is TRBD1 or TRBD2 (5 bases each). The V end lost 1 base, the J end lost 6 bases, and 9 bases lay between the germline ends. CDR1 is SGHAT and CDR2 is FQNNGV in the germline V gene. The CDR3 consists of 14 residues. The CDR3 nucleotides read TGTGCCAGCAGCTTAGCTAGAGGGGCCGGGGAGCTGTTTTAT. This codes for CASSLARGAGELFY.

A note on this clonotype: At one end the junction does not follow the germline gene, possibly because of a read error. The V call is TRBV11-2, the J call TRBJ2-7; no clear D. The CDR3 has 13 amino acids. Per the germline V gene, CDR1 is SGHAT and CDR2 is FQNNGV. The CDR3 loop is CTSSLDSPYEQYF. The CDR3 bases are TGTACCAGCAGTTTAGATTCACCCTACGAGCAGTACTTC.

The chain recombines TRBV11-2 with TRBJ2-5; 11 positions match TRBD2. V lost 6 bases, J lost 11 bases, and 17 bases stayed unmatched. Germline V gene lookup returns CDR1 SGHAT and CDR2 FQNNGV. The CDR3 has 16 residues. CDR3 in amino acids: CASSVQTSGSLGEQYF. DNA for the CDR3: TGTGCCAGCAGTGTACAAACTAGCGGGAGCCTGGGAGAGCAGTACTTC.

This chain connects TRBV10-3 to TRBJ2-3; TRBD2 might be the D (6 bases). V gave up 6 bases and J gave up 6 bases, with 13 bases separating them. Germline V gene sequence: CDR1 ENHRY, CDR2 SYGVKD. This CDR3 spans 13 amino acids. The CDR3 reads CAISRLDVDTQYF. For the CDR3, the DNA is TGTGCCATCAGCCGACTAGATGTGGATACGCAGTATTTT.

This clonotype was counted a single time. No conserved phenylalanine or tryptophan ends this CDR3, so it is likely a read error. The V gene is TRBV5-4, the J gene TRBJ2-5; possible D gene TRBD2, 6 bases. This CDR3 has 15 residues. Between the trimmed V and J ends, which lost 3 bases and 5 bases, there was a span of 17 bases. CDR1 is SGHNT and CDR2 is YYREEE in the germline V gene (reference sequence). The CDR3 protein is CASSSRGSSGETQYY. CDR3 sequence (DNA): TGTGCCAGCAGCTCCCGGGGGAGCTCCGGGGAGACCCAGTACTAC.

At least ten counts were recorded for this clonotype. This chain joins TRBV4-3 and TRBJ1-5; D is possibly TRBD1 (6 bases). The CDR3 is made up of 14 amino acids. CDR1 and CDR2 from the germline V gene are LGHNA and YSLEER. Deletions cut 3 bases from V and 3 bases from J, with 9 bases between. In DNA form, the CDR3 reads TGCGCCAGCAGCCAGAACAGGGTCAATCAGCCCCAGCATTTT. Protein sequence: CASSQNRVNQPQHF.

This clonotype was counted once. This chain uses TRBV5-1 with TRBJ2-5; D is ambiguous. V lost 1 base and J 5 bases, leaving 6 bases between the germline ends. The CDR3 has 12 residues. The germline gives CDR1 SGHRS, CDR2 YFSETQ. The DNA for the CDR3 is TGCGCCAGCAGCTTGATGATGGAGACCCAGTACTTC. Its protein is CASSLMMETQYF.

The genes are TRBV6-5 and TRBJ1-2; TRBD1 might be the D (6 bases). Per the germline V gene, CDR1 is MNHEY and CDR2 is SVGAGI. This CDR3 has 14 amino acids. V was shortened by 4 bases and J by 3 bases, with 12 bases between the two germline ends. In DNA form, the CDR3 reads TGTGCCAGCAGTTCGACCAGGGGCCACTATGGCTACACCTTC. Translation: CASSSTRGHYGYTF.

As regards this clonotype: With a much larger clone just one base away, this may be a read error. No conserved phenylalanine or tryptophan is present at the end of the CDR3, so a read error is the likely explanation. CDR3 protein: CASSYSTSGTSYNEQFV. The CDR3 nucleotides are TGTGCCAGCAGTTACTCGACAAGCGGGACCTCCTACAATGAGCAGTTCGTC. V usage is TRBV6-5 and J usage is TRBJ2-1, with 7 bases fitting TRBD2. This CDR3 spans 17 amino acids. Germline CDR1 reads MNHEY; CDR2 reads SVGAGI. The J segment lost 0 bases and the V segment lost 0 bases, leaving 5 bases of the junction unmatched.

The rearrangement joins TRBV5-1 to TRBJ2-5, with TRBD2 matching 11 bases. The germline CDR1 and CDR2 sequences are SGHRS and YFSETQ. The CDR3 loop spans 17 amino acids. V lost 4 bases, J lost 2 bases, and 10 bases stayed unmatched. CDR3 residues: CASSPGTSGWDQETQYF. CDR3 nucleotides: TGCGCCAGCAGCCCTGGGACTAGCGGATGGGATCAAGAGACCCAGTACTTC.

The CDR3 protein is CASSLGQRYYNEQFF. The CDR3 nucleotides are TGTGCCAGCAGCTTGGGACAGCGCTACTACAATGAGCAGTTCTTC. The rearrangement uses TRBV11-2 and TRBJ2-1, with 7 bases identical to TRBD1. Germline values: CDR1 SGHAT, CDR2 FQNNGV. The CDR3 is 15 residues long. Germline trimming cut 3 bases from V and 3 bases from J; bases unmatched to any gene: 5.

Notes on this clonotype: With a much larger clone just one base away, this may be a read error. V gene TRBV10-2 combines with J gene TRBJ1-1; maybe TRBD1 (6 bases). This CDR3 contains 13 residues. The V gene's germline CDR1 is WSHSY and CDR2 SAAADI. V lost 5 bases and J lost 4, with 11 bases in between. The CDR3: CASSRRGATEAFF. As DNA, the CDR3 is TGCGCCAGCAGTCGACGGGGGGCCACTGAAGCTTTCTTT.

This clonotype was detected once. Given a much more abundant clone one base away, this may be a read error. CDR3 nucleotides: TGTGCTAGTGGTTTGTCTGCGGGAGAGCGAACAACCGGGGAGCTGTCTTTT. The encoded protein is CASGLSAGERTTGELSF. The chain uses TRBV12-5 and TRBJ2-2; 7 positions agree with TRBD2. The CDR3 spans 17 residues. Germline loops: CDR1 LGHNT, CDR2 FRNRAP.

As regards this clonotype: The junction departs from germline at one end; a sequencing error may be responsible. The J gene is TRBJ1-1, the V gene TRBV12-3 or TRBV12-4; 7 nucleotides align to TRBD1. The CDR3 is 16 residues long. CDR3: CASSLTQGMVNTETFF. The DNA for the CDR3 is TGTGCCAGCAGTCTAACACAGGGGATGGTGAACACTGAAACTTTCTTT.

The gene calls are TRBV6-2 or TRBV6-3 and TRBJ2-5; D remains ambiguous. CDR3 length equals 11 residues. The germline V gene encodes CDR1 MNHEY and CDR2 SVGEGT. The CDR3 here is CTIRQEETQYF. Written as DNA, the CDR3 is TGTACTATTCGCCAGGAAGAGACCCAGTACTTC.

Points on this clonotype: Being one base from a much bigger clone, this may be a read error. CDR3 region: CAGRTDTDTQYF. The CDR3 DNA sequence: TGTGCCGGCAGGACGGACACAGATACGCAGTATTTT. The chain joins TRBV6-1 to TRBJ2-3, with D unclear. In germline, CDR1 is MNHNS, CDR2 SASEGT. The CDR3 has 12 residues.

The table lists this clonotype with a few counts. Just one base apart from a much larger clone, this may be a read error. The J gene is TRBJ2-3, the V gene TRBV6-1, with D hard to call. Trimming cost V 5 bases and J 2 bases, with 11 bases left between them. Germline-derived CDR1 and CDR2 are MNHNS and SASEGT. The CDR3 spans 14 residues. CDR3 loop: CASSHARFTDTQYF. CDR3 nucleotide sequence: TGTGCCAGCAGTCATGCTCGATTCACAGATACGCAGTATTTT.

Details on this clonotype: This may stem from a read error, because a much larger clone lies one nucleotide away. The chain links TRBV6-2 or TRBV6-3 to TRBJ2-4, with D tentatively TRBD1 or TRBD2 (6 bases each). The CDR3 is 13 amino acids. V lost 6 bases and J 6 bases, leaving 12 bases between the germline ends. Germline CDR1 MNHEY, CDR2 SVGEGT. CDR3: CASRPGAPNIQYF. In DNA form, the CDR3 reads TGTGCCAGCAGGCCGGGGGCCCCAAACATTCAGTACTTC.

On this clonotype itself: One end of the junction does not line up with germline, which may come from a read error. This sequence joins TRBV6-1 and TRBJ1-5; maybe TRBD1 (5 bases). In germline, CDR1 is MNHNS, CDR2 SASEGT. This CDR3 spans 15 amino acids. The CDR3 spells CVSSEVSGINQPQHF. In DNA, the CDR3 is TGTGTCAGCAGTGAAGTTTCAGGGATCAATCAGCCCCAGCATTTT.

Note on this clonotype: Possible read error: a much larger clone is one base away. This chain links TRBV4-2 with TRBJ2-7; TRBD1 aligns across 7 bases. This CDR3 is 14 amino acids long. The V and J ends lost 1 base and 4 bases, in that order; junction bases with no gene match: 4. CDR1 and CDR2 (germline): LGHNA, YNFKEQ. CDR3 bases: TGTGCCAGCAGCCAAGCAGGGGGATTATACGAGCAGTACTTC. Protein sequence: CASSQAGGLYEQYF.